Below are 25 T cell receptor beta chains sequenced from a single sample in a study of identical twins (TCRdb year 2016). The library was obtained by 5' RACE. The run used an Illumina HiSeq 2000. Using fastp trimming at Q25 and MiXCR clonotype assembly, TCRdb reanalyzed the public sequencing data and kept in-frame beta chains. Rows are unified per CDR3 protein, each entry keeping the most common DNA and genes. The sample has a few hundred thousand distinct CDR3 sequences on record, roughly 12% of them singletons. The ten most abundant clones make up 7.2% of the sample. These data are also associated with another study on yellow fever vaccine responses in identical twins.

Sequencing was carried out using CD8+ T cells sorted from blood. Source of these receptors: a woman aged 18-29 years in good health.

This clonotype was seen ten or more times. The chain joins TRBV9 to TRBJ2-2; D is undetermined. The CDR3 has 13 residues. The germline gives CDR1 SGDLS, CDR2 YYNGEE. Trimming shortened V by 4 bases and J by 8 bases, and 12 bases separated the two germline ends. The CDR3 sequence is CASSPPLGGELFF. CDR3 coding DNA: TGTGCCAGCAGCCCTCCCCTGGGGGGGGAGCTGTTTTTT.

The J gene is TRBJ2-3, the V gene TRBV3-1; D unresolved. This CDR3 region has 15 residues. Germline V lookup: CDR1 LGHDT, CDR2 YNNKEL (reference sequence). Deletions cut 4 bases from V and 1 base from J, with 12 bases between. The CDR3 loop is CASSPRVEGTDTQYF. The CDR3 DNA is TGTGCCAGCAGCCCCCGGGTCGAGGGCACAGATACGCAGTATTTT.

Only a few counts were recorded for this clonotype. J is TRBJ1-2 and V is TRBV20-1; no clear D. Looked up from germline, CDR1 is DFQATT and CDR2 is SNEGSKA (reference sequence). The CDR3 has 14 residues. The V end lost 0 bases, the J end lost 2 bases, and 10 bases lay between the germline ends. This CDR3 is CSARDGEGNYGYTF. In DNA, the CDR3 is TGCAGTGCTAGAGATGGGGAAGGAAACTATGGCTACACCTTC.

V and J are TRBV2 and TRBJ2-7; TRBD1 matches 9 bases. V was pared by 5 bases and J by 2 bases, with 7 bases of the junction left unmatched. Germline lookup yields CDR1 SNHLY and CDR2 FYNNEI. This CDR3 region has 15 residues. The DNA for the CDR3 is TGTGCCAGCAGTCCGGACAGGGGATTGGCCTACGAGCAGTACTTC. Translated: CASSPDRGLAYEQYF.

This clonotype was seen ten or more times. This chain links TRBV6-1 with TRBJ2-4; a possible D gene is TRBD1 (5 bases). The CDR3 spans 13 residues. Per the germline V gene, CDR1 is MNHNS and CDR2 is SASEGT. Trimming took 5 bases from V and 4 from J, leaving 9 bases between them. CDR3 sequence: CASSLGAKNIQYF. The CDR3 bases are TGTGCCAGCAGTCTAGGGGCAAAAAACATTCAGTACTTC.

Of note for this clonotype: The missing conserved phenylalanine or tryptophan at the end of this CDR3 makes a read error likely. The rearrangement joins TRBV5-1 to TRBJ2-1; maybe TRBD1 (6 bases). V shed 0 bases and J shed 7 bases, with 29 bases lying between them. Germline-derived CDR1 and CDR2 are SGHRS and YFSETQ. The CDR3 sequence is 20 residues long. DNA for the CDR3: TGCGCCAGCAGCTTGGTGTCAACAGGGTATGTCGGGGAAACCGAAAATGAGCAGTTCATC. Protein product: CASSLVSTGYVGETENEQFI.

About this clonotype: Sequence at one end of the junction differs from germline and may be a read error. The rearrangement uses TRBV12-3 or TRBV12-4 and TRBJ2-1, with 14 bases fitting TRBD2. The CDR3 is 18 residues long. CDR3 nucleotide sequence: TGTGCCTGCAGTTTAACATCCTATGGACTAGCGGGAGGAGATGAGCAGTTCTTC. Amino acid sequence: CACSLTSYGLAGGDEQFF.

The chain recombines TRBV13 with TRBJ2-1, with 10 bases matching TRBD2. With 0 bases clipped from V and 9 bases from J, the junction kept 5 bases outside the gene matches. CDR3 length: 15 amino acids. Germline CDR1 and CDR2: PRHDT and FYEKMQ (reference sequence). DNA for the CDR3: TGTGCCAGCAGCTTAGGCGCAGCGGGGGGGCGTGAGCAGTTCTTC. Amino acids: CASSLGAAGGREQFF.

The table lists this clonotype with many counts. CDR3 residues: CASSFLYEQFF. The CDR3, as DNA: TGCGCCAGCAGCTTTCTCTATGAGCAGTTCTTC. The chain couples TRBV5-1 to TRBJ2-1; D unclear. CDR3 length: 11 amino acids. Germline CDR1 and CDR2: SGHRS and YFSETQ. V lost 2 bases to trimming and J lost 8 bases, with 5 bases between them.

This clonotype was seen a handful of times. The V and J genes are TRBV27 and TRBJ2-1, with 8 bases that match TRBD1. This CDR3 contains 14 residues. Germline CDR1 reads MNHEY; CDR2 reads SMNVEV (reference sequence). V was pared by 6 bases and J by 9 bases, with 10 bases of the junction left unmatched. This CDR3 is CASSRTGPPGEQFF. The CDR3, as DNA: TGTGCCAGCAGCAGGACAGGGCCCCCCGGTGAGCAGTTCTTC.

This clonotype was found a few times. The chain is built from TRBV4-1 and TRBJ1-1; no firm D call. V was cut by 0 bases and J by 5 bases, with 7 bases left in between. Germline V gene data show CDR1 as MGHRA and CDR2 as YSYEKL. CDR3 length: 13 amino acids. Here the CDR3 DNA reads TGCGCCAGCAGCCAAGAATCGCATACTGAAGCTTTCTTT. Residues: CASSQESHTEAFF.

Ten or more counts support this clonotype. This chain uses TRBV6-4 with TRBJ2-6; no clear D. V dropped 0 bases and J dropped 0 bases, with 3 bases sitting between them. The CDR3 covers 15 residues. From germline, CDR1 is MRHNA and CDR2 SNTAGT. The CDR3 loop is CASSDSHSGANVLTF. In nucleotides, the CDR3 is TGTGCCAGCAGTGACTCGCACTCTGGGGCCAACGTCCTGACTTTC.

The chain employs TRBV7-9 and TRBJ2-5; D may correspond to TRBD1 or TRBD2 (5 bases each). The V gene's germline CDR1 is SEHNR and CDR2 FQNEAQ (reference sequence). This CDR3 is 14 amino acids long. V was trimmed by 3 bases and J by 4 bases, leaving 12 bases between them. This chain's CDR3 is CASSLGVSGETQYF. The CDR3 nucleotides read TGTGCCAGCAGCTTGGGGGTCTCTGGAGAGACCCAGTACTTC.

This clonotype has more than one count but fewer than ten. The chain is built from TRBV28 and TRBJ2-1; 8 bases are shared with TRBD1. From germline, CDR1 is MDHEN and CDR2 SYDVKM. Germline trimming cut 4 bases from V and 8 bases from J; bases unmatched to any gene: 7. The CDR3 has 14 amino acids. The CDR3 protein is CASSSDRVMDEQFF. The CDR3 DNA follows: TGTGCCAGCAGTTCGGACAGGGTTATGGATGAGCAGTTCTTC. Complete variable domain (other parts from reference TRBV28 and TRBJ2-1): DVKVTQSSRYLVKRTGEKVFLECVQDMDHENMFWYRQDPGLGLRLIYFSYDVKMKEKGDIPEGYSVSREKKERFSLILESASTNQTSMYLCASSSDRVMDEQFFGPGTRLTVL.

The genes are TRBV10-3 and TRBJ2-2, with TRBD2 identical over 11 bases. J gave up 3 bases and V 4 bases, and 10 bases lay outside the gene matches. Germline V gene data show CDR1 as ENHRY and CDR2 as SYGVKD. CDR3 size: 18 residues. In DNA form, the CDR3 reads TGTGCCATCAGTGGCACTAGCGGGGGTGTATTAGACACCGGGGAGCTGTTTTTT. Translated: CAISGTSGGVLDTGELFF.

This clonotype has ten or more counts. The chain carries TRBV5-1 and TRBJ2-1; 9 nucleotides line up with TRBD1. V was pared by 1 base and J by 10 bases, with 9 bases of the junction left unmatched. This CDR3 comprises 15 residues. CDR1 and CDR2 from the germline V gene are SGHRS and YFSETQ. The CDR3 DNA follows: TGCGCCAGCAGCTTGAAACAGGGGGCGGCTGGGGAGCAGTTCTTC. It yields the protein CASSLKQGAAGEQFF.

The J gene is TRBJ2-7, the V gene TRBV29-1; the D is unclear. The germline gives CDR1 SQVTM, CDR2 ANQGSEA. The CDR3 totals 11 residues. V was shortened by 7 bases and J by 3 bases, with 10 bases between the two germline ends. DNA for the CDR3: TGCAGCGCAATTTACAGCTACGAGCAGTACTTC. Amino acid sequence: CSAIYSYEQYF.

This clonotype has only a few counts. The rearrangement uses TRBV4-1 and TRBJ2-3; D perhaps matches TRBD1 (5 bases). V was clipped by 4 bases and J by 7 bases, with 27 bases between them. The CDR3 has 18 residues. The germline gives CDR1 MGHRA, CDR2 YSYEKL. In nucleotides, the CDR3 is TGCGCCAGCAGCCCCAATTGGTGGGGCCGCTGGGATGGAAATACGCAGTATTTT. Translation: CASSPNWWGRWDGNTQYF.

V is TRBV25-1 and J is TRBJ2-5, with D maybe TRBD2 (5 bases). The CDR3 totals 11 residues. Germline lookup yields CDR1 MGHDK and CDR2 SYGVNS. V was trimmed by 4 bases and J by 5 bases, leaving 5 bases between them. As DNA, the CDR3 is TGTGCCAGCAGTGGGAGGGAGACCCAGTACTTC. This encodes CASSGRETQYF.

This clonotype has a handful of counts. The V call is TRBV5-1, the J call TRBJ2-5, with D perhaps matching TRBD1 (7 bases). The CDR3 is 16 amino acids. Trimming shortened V by 4 bases and J by 0 bases, and 16 bases separated the two germline ends. The germline CDR1 and CDR2 sequences are SGHRS and YFSETQ. CDR3 bases: TGCGCCAGCAGCCCCTGGAGGGGGCCAGACCAAGAGACCCAGTACTTC. Translating gives CASSPWRGPDQETQYF.

The table lists this clonotype with many counts. J is TRBJ1-5 and V is TRBV12-3 or TRBV12-4, with TRBD1 identical over 8 bases. The CDR3 length is 14 residues. V shed 5 bases and J 7 bases; nucleotides not matched to a gene: 7. CDR3 DNA: TGTGCCAGCAGTACTACAGGGGGAGTGCAGCCCCAGCATTTT. Protein sequence: CASSTTGGVQPQHF.

This clonotype has just a few counts. This rearrangement joins TRBV27 to TRBJ2-4, with a tentative D call TRBD1 (5 bases). CDR3 size: 16 residues. Trimming stripped 6 bases from V and 0 bases from J, with 15 bases between. Germline V gives CDR1 MNHEY, CDR2 SMNVEV (reference sequence). CDR3 in amino acids: CASSPDRILAKNIQYF. The DNA of the CDR3 is TGTGCCAGCAGCCCAGACAGAATTCTAGCCAAAAACATTCAGTACTTC.

This chain joins TRBV27 and TRBJ1-2, with D tentatively TRBD1 (5 bases). This CDR3 spans 14 amino acids. Germline V gene lookup returns CDR1 MNHEY and CDR2 SMNVEV (reference sequence). Trimming removed 0 bases from V and 4 bases from J, with 9 bases in between. The CDR3 spells CASSLSVGTYGYTF. CDR3 sequence (DNA): TGTGCCAGCAGTTTATCTGTCGGGACCTATGGCTACACCTTC.

V usage is TRBV20-1 and J usage is TRBJ2-7, with D unresolved. The germline gives CDR1 DFQATT, CDR2 SNEGSKA (reference sequence). Trimming cost V 6 bases and J 5 bases, with 14 bases left between them. The CDR3 is 12 residues long. CDR3 in amino acids: CSAPDRANEQYF. As DNA, the CDR3 is TGCAGTGCCCCGGACCGGGCGAACGAGCAGTACTTC.

Only a few counts were recorded for this clonotype. The V gene is TRBV20-1, the J gene TRBJ2-2; D is possibly TRBD2 (5 bases). This CDR3 has 14 residues. V shed 6 bases and J shed 3 bases, with 14 bases lying between them. CDR1 DFQATT and CDR2 SNEGSKA come from the germline V gene (reference sequence). CDR3 sequence (DNA): TGCAGTGCGCCTGGACTGGAGGACACCGGGGAGCTGTTTTTT. Protein product: CSAPGLEDTGELFF.